Listed below are T cell receptor beta chains from one sample, sequenced in a study of blood T cell repertoires in COVID-19. Generated by immunoSEQ multiplex PCR, the TCRdb table keeps only in-frame clones and is missing some. The data contain about 170,000 clones, around four fifths of them seen just once; the ten biggest clones take up approximately 21%. Specimen: peripheral blood. Receptor source: a woman older than 75 with acute or convalescent COVID-19. The CDR3 runs from the conserved cysteine through the conserved F or W. The D gene is left open where the match is weak. The listing skips clone size in some rows; elsewhere it reads once, few, many or a size class.

d_call,j_call,v_call,clone_size,cdr3_aa,cdr3_nt
TRBD1,TRBJ1-1,TRBV30,.,CARDRARNTEAFF,TGTGCCCGGGACAGGGCAAGGAACACTGAAGCTTTCTTT
TRBD1,TRBJ2-7,TRBV5-4,.,CASSPGQVIYEQYF,TGTGCCAGCAGCCCGGGACAGGTAATCTACGAGCAGTACTTC
.,TRBJ1-1,TRBV2,.,CASSLNGGGTEAFF,TGTGCCAGCTCTCTTAACGGGGGGGGGACTGAAGCTTTCTTT
TRBD1,TRBJ2-5,TRBV23-1,.,CASSQPTGQGYRETQYF,TGCGCCAGCAGTCAACCCACGGGACAGGGGTACCGGGAGACCCAGTACTTC
.,TRBJ2-1,TRBV7-9,.,CASSLAGRNNEQFF,TGTGCCAGCAGCTTAGCGGGCAGGAACAATGAGCAGTTCTTC
TRBD2,TRBJ2-2,TRBV5-1,.,CASSFRTSGRMDTGELFF,TGCGCCAGCAGCTTTAGGACTAGCGGGAGAATGGACACCGGGGAGCTGTTTTTT
.,TRBJ2-5,TRBV30,.,CAWSGTWGGKETQYF,TGTGCCTGGAGTGGCACCTGGGGGGGCAAAGAGACCCAGTACTTC
.,TRBJ2-1,TRBV30,.,CAWSVVGGLWNEQFF,TGTGCCTGGAGTGTAGTTGGTGGCCTCTGGAATGAGCAGTTCTTC
TRBD2,TRBJ2-1,TRBV27,few,CARPLGLAAVEQFF,TGTGCCAGGCCCCTCGGACTAGCCGCGGTGGAGCAGTTCTTC
TRBD1,TRBJ2-1,TRBV29-1,.,CSDQGASHNEQFF,TGCAGCGACCAGGGGGCGTCACACAATGAGCAGTTCTTC
TRBD1,TRBJ2-3,TRBV29-1,.,CSVGTGAPTDTQYF,TGCAGCGTTGGGACAGGGGCCCCCACAGATACGCAGTATTTT
.,TRBJ1-1,TRBV19,.,CASSGYNTEAFF,TGTGCCAGTTCGGGATACAACACTGAAGCTTTCTTT
.,TRBJ1-2,TRBV3-1/TRBV3-2,.,CASSRRGANYGYTF,TGTGCCAGCAGCCGCAGGGGCGCTAACTATGGCTACACCTTC
.,TRBJ2-1,TRBV3-1/TRBV3-2,.,CASSHDGSGYNEQFF,TGTGCCAGCAGCCATGACGGGAGTGGCTACAATGAGCAGTTCTTC